This passage covers 32 T cell receptor beta chains from one sample sequenced in a study of T cell responses to AZD1222 COVID-19 vaccine. Clones were read by immunoSEQ multiplex PCR, and TCRdb kept only the in-frame ones, dropping some. Seen here are 65,000 to 95,000 clones, roughly 88% observed once, and the top ten hold less than 11%. The sequenced sample was peripheral blood, obtained 28 days after the second AZD1222 dose. The receptor set was obtained from an adult who received the AZD1222 COVID-19 vaccine.

V and J are TRBV3-1 (or the pseudogene TRBV3-2) and TRBJ1-3, with D possibly being TRBD1 (6 bases). Germline V gene lookup returns CDR1 LGHDT and CDR2 YNNKEL (reference sequence). The length of the CDR3 is 16 residues. The V and J ends lost 5 bases and 4 bases respectively, with 18 bases between them. The CDR3 region has the DNA TGTGCCAGCAGCGAGGGGGGCGGACAGTCCGGAAACACCATATATTTT. Protein sequence: CASSEGGGQSGNTIYF.

The V and J genes are TRBV11-2 and TRBJ1-2; TRBD1 is a possible D gene (6 bases). The V gene lost 1 base and the J gene lost 10 bases, with 19 bases spanning the gap. The CDR3 covers 15 residues. CDR1 SGHAT and CDR2 FQNNGV come from the germline V gene. CDR3 protein: CASSLVGQRTPNYTF. The CDR3 DNA follows: TGTGCCAGCAGCTTAGTTGGACAGAGGACACCAAACTACACCTTC. The whole variable domain, remainder taken from reference TRBV11-2 and TRBJ1-2, is EAGVAQSPRYKIIEKRQSVAFWCNPISGHATLYWYQQILGQGPKLLIQFQNNGVVDDSQLPKDRFSAERLKGVDSTLKIQPAKLEDSAVYLCASSLVGQRTPNYTFGSGTRLTVV.

The chain carries TRBV9 and TRBJ1-6; D unresolved. CDR3 size: 18 residues. Between the trimmed V and J ends, which lost 0 bases and 10 bases, there was a span of 23 bases. The V gene's germline CDR1 is SGDLS and CDR2 YYNGEE. CDR3 bases: TGTGCCAGCAGCGTAGAGGATGGAGGAGGTCCGGGCGGCTCACCCCTCCACTTT. Its protein is CASSVEDGGGPGGSPLHF.

This rearrangement joins TRBV24-1 to TRBJ1-2; D ambiguous. The CDR3 loop spans 14 amino acids. CDR1 is KGHDR, CDR2 SFDVKD, per germline. Trimming shortened V by 3 bases and J by 6 bases, and 13 bases separated the two germline ends. The CDR3 loop reads CATSDDDTVNGYTF. DNA of the CDR3: TGTGCCACCAGTGATGACGACACCGTGAATGGCTACACCTTC.

The rearrangement uses TRBV30 and TRBJ2-7, with D uncertain. CDR1 and CDR2 (germline): GTSNPN, SVGIG (reference sequence). The V and J ends lost 3 bases and 2 bases respectively, with 8 bases between them. This CDR3 has 12 residues. The CDR3 sequence: CAWSRSTYEQYF. CDR3 in DNA: TGTGCCTGGAGCCGAAGCACCTACGAGCAGTACTTC.

The J gene is TRBJ1-2, the V gene TRBV7-9, with TRBD1 identical over 7 bases. Per the germline V gene, CDR1 is SEHNR and CDR2 is FQNEAQ (reference sequence). CDR3 length equals 14 residues. Trimming took 8 bases from V and 2 from J; bases not matched to a gene: 8. The CDR3 sequence is CASEETGDNYGYTF. The DNA of the CDR3 is TGTGCCAGCGAGGAAACAGGGGACAACTATGGCTACACCTTC. Filled out from reference TRBV7-9 and TRBJ1-2, the complete variable domain reads DTGVSQNPRHKITKRGQNVTFRCDPISEHNRLYWYRQTLGQGPEFLTYFQNEAQLEKSRLLSDRFSAERPKGSFSTLEIQRTEQGDSAMYLCASEETGDNYGYTFGSGTRLTVV.

The J gene is TRBJ2-3, the V gene TRBV11-2, with 8 bases lining up with TRBD2. The CDR3 has 15 amino acids. The J segment lost 8 bases and the V segment lost 2 bases, leaving 9 bases of the junction unmatched. Germline V gene lookup returns CDR1 SGHAT and CDR2 FQNNGV. This CDR3 is CASSLTPSGGSTQYF. Here the CDR3 DNA reads TGTGCCAGCAGCTTAACCCCCAGCGGGGGCAGTACGCAGTATTTT.

The genes are TRBV2 and TRBJ1-2; unclear D gene. The CDR3 consists of 13 residues. The germline CDR1 and CDR2 sequences are SNHLY and FYNNEI. Trimming left V 2 bases short and J 4 bases short, with 8 bases between. CDR3 region: CASSERGLYGYTF. CDR3 DNA sequence: TGTGCCAGCAGTGAACGCGGACTCTATGGCTACACCTTC.

The chain joins TRBV4-2 to TRBJ2-4; a possible D gene is TRBD2 (6 bases). V lost 4 bases and J 5 bases, leaving 18 bases between the germline ends. The CDR3 spans 16 residues. Germline V lookup: CDR1 LGHNA, CDR2 YNFKEQ. CDR3: CASSRLEGREENIQYF. DNA for the CDR3: TGTGCCAGCAGCCGCCTCGAAGGAAGGGAGGAAAACATTCAGTACTTC.

CDR3 residues: CASRRADRATEAFF. DNA for the CDR3: TGTGCCAGCAGGCGAGCCGACAGGGCCACTGAAGCTTTCTTT. The rearrangement joins TRBV6-5 to TRBJ1-1; 7 nucleotides match TRBD1. The CDR3 has 14 residues. The V gene's germline CDR1 is MNHEY and CDR2 SVGAGI. Germline trimming cut 6 bases from V and 4 bases from J; bases unmatched to any gene: 8.

This clone was detected many times. This rearrangement joins TRBV19 to TRBJ1-1, with D possibly matching TRBD1 (6 bases). Germline V gene sequence: CDR1 LNHDA, CDR2 SQIVND (reference sequence). The V end lost 3 bases, the J end lost 5 bases, and 10 bases lay between the germline ends. There are 13 residues in the CDR3. The chain's CDR3 is CASSMWGRTEAFF. For the CDR3, the DNA is TGTGCCAGTAGTATGTGGGGGCGAACTGAAGCTTTCTTT.

J is TRBJ1-2 and V is TRBV6-2 or TRBV6-3, with D hard to call. V lost 0 bases and J lost 4, with 15 bases in between. CDR3 size: 16 residues. Germline lookup yields CDR1 MNHEY and CDR2 SVGEGT. CDR3 sequence reads: CASSYSGGFESYGYTF. As DNA, the CDR3 is TGTGCCAGCAGTTACTCGGGCGGATTTGAGAGCTATGGCTACACCTTC.

V and J are TRBV28 and TRBJ1-1; D is uncertain. V lost 3 bases to trimming and J lost 4 bases, with 6 bases between them. The CDR3 is 12 residues long. The germline V gene encodes CDR1 MDHEN and CDR2 SYDVKM. For the CDR3, the DNA is TGTGCCAGCAGTTTTTTAGCCACTGAAGCTTTCTTT. This gives the protein CASSFLATEAFF.

V and J are TRBV5-4 and TRBJ2-1; TRBD2 aligns across 9 bases. J lost 0 bases, V lost 4 bases, and 2 bases had no gene match. The CDR3 has 15 amino acids. Germline assignment: CDR1 SGHNT and CDR2 YYREEE (reference sequence). The CDR3 DNA sequence: TGTGCCAGCAGCATTAGCGGGAGCTCCTACAATGAGCAGTTCTTC. Protein: CASSISGSSYNEQFF.

Here the CDR3 DNA reads TGTGCCAGTAGTATAAGCCCGGGGGGGTACAGGAAGCCCTACGAGCAGTACTTC. Protein product: CASSISPGGYRKPYEQYF. The rearrangement links TRBV19 to TRBJ2-7, with 8 bases lining up with TRBD2. The ends lost 2 bases at V and 2 bases at J; junction bases unmatched: 14. The CDR3 has 18 amino acids. Germline CDR1 reads LNHDA; CDR2 reads SQIVND (reference sequence).

The V call is TRBV11-2, the J call TRBJ2-4; D might be TRBD2 (6 bases). The CDR3 runs 15 residues. V was trimmed by 1 base and J by 6 bases, leaving 13 bases between them. The germline gives CDR1 SGHAT, CDR2 FQNNGV. The CDR3 nucleotides are TGTGCCAGCAGCTTAGGTACCACAGCGGGAAACATTCAGTACTTC. Its translation is CASSLGTTAGNIQYF.

The chain has TRBV2 and TRBJ2-1, with 9 nucleotides matching TRBD2. Trimming at V came to 6 bases and at J to 8 bases, leaving 8 bases not matched to a gene. Germline V lookup: CDR1 SNHLY, CDR2 FYNNEI. CDR3 length: 14 amino acids. This chain's CDR3 is CASREGLANDEQFF. In DNA, the CDR3 is TGTGCCAGCAGGGAGGGACTAGCCAACGATGAGCAGTTCTTC.

The V and J genes are TRBV7-2 and TRBJ1-5; D gene uncertain. The CDR3 spans 15 residues. The V gene's germline CDR1 is SGHTA and CDR2 FQGNSA. Deletions cut 1 base from V and 3 bases from J, with 10 bases between. CDR3 residues: CASSLDVSLNQPQHF. The CDR3 bases are TGTGCCAGCAGCTTAGATGTCAGCCTCAATCAGCCCCAGCATTTT.

The rearrangement links TRBV28 to TRBJ1-5; the match to TRBD1 covers 11 bases. CDR1 and CDR2 from the germline V gene are MDHEN and SYDVKM. V lost 8 bases, J lost 4 bases, and 1 base stayed unmatched. This CDR3 has 13 residues. The DNA of the CDR3 is TGTGCCAGCCGGGACAGGGGGAATCAGCCCCAGCATTTT. Amino acid sequence: CASRDRGNQPQHF.

This chain uses TRBV7-9 with TRBJ2-3; TRBD2 matches 10 bases. The CDR3 sequence is 16 residues long. Losses at the gene ends were 5 bases for V and 2 bases for J; bases not matched to a gene: 7. The germline V gene has CDR1 SEHNR and CDR2 FQNEAQ (reference sequence). CDR3 coding DNA: TGTGCCAGCAGCCAACTAGCGGGGCCCCTCACAGATACGCAGTATTTT. Amino acid sequence: CASSQLAGPLTDTQYF.

The chain links TRBV28 to TRBJ1-5; no reliable D call. Per germline, CDR1 MDHEN and CDR2 SYDVKM. V gave up 5 bases and J gave up 1 base, with 9 bases separating them. The CDR3 sequence is 14 residues long. The CDR3 protein is CASSQVGSNQPQHF. The DNA for the CDR3 is TGTGCCAGCAGTCAGGTGGGGAGCAATCAGCCCCAGCATTTT. Supplemented by reference TRBV28 and TRBJ1-5, the full variable domain reads DVKVTQSSRYLVKRTGEKVFLECVQDMDHENMFWYRQDPGLGLRLIYFSYDVKMKEKGDIPEGYSVSREKKERFSLILESASTNQTSMYLCASSQVGSNQPQHFGDGTRLSIL.

The V and J genes are TRBV27 and TRBJ2-7, with D unclear. Germline V gene lookup returns CDR1 MNHEY and CDR2 SMNVEV (reference sequence). The CDR3 contains 13 residues. The germline V and J ends were trimmed by 6 bases and 1 base, with 10 bases remaining between them. The CDR3 DNA follows: TGTGCCAGCAGGCCGTTGGGGTCCTACGAGCAGTACTTC. It codes for CASRPLGSYEQYF.

The chain has TRBV10-3 and TRBJ2-3; perhaps TRBD1 as D (6 bases). Germline assignment: CDR1 ENHRY and CDR2 SYGVKD. The CDR3 is made up of 16 amino acids. Trimming removed 7 bases from V and 1 base from J, with 18 bases in between. CDR3: CAINSNRVLGTDTQYF. The CDR3 region has the DNA TGTGCCATCAACTCAAACAGGGTATTGGGCACAGATACGCAGTATTTT.

The rearrangement links TRBV27 to TRBJ2-1; D is perhaps TRBD2 (6 bases). Trimming stripped 3 bases from V and 7 bases from J, with 13 bases between. This CDR3 has 14 residues. CDR1 and CDR2 from the germline V gene are MNHEY and SMNVEV (reference sequence). The CDR3 region has the DNA TGTGCCAGCAGTTTCGCAGCGGCGGGGAATGAGCAGTTCTTC. Encoded protein: CASSFAAAGNEQFF.

The chain couples TRBV28 to TRBJ1-2; 9 nucleotides agree with TRBD1. The CDR3 loop spans 12 amino acids. V shed 6 bases and J 14 bases; nucleotides not matched to a gene: 10. Germline CDR1 and CDR2: MDHEN and SYDVKM. CDR3 in amino acids: CASRDRDRALTF. The CDR3 DNA reads TGTGCCAGCAGAGATAGGGACAGGGCATTAACCTTC.

This chain joins TRBV6-5 and TRBJ2-5; TRBD2 matches at 9 bases. Germline CDR1 reads MNHEY; CDR2 reads SVGAGI. V lost 2 bases, J lost 5 bases, and 6 bases stayed unmatched. CDR3 length: 15 amino acids. In DNA, the CDR3 is TGTGCCAGCAGTTACGTTGCGGGGGGGAGGGAGACCCAGTACTTC. Translated, it gives CASSYVAGGRETQYF.

The rearrangement uses TRBV5-1 and TRBJ1-2, with 7 bases that match TRBD1. This CDR3 spans 16 amino acids. CDR1 and CDR2 (germline): SGHRS, YFSETQ. Unmatched junction bases numbered 13, after V lost 4 bases and J lost 4 bases. The CDR3 loop is CASSPRQGLTSYGYTF. In nucleotides, the CDR3 is TGCGCCAGCAGCCCTAGACAGGGATTAACTTCCTATGGCTACACCTTC.

This clone has just one count. This chain joins TRBV28 and TRBJ1-4; 7 bases are shared with TRBD1. Unmatched junction bases numbered 12, after V lost 6 bases and J lost 5 bases. The germline V gene has CDR1 MDHEN and CDR2 SYDVKM. CDR3 length: 16 amino acids. The CDR3 coding sequence is TGTGCCAGCAGACCGGCTTGGGGCAGGGGGAATGAAAAACTGTTTTTT. This codes for CASRPAWGRGNEKLFF.

The CDR3 sequence is CAIRDRQETQYF. The CDR3 nucleotides are TGTGCCATCCGGGACAGACAAGAGACCCAGTACTTC. This chain joins TRBV10-3 and TRBJ2-5, with 7 nucleotides matching TRBD1. The junction had 2 bases not matched to a gene; V was cut back by 8 bases and J by 2 bases. CDR1 and CDR2 from the germline V gene are ENHRY and SYGVKD. The CDR3 consists of 12 residues.

The chain uses TRBV19 and TRBJ1-2, with D tentatively TRBD1 (5 bases). Trimming stripped 3 bases from V and 4 bases from J, with 9 bases between. CDR1 and CDR2 (germline): LNHDA, SQIVND (reference sequence). This CDR3 comprises 13 residues. The CDR3 sequence is CASSIRGSYGYTF. In DNA, the CDR3 is TGTGCCAGTAGTATTAGGGGCTCCTATGGCTACACCTTC.

This sequence joins TRBV27 and TRBJ1-6, with D tentatively TRBD1 (5 bases). The length of the CDR3 is 14 residues. Germline lookup yields CDR1 MNHEY and CDR2 SMNVEV (reference sequence). V lost 6 bases and J lost 7, with 13 bases in between. The CDR3 reads CASSPLGENSPLHF. The CDR3 DNA reads as TGTGCCAGCAGCCCCTTGGGGGAAAATTCACCCCTCCACTTT.

This chain joins TRBV5-1 and TRBJ2-2; 12 positions agree with TRBD2. CDR1 is SGHRS and CDR2 is YFSETQ in the germline V gene. Trimming took 2 bases from V and 0 from J; bases not matched to a gene: 2. The CDR3 covers 17 residues. DNA of the CDR3: TGCGCCAGCAGCTTACTAGCGGGGGGTACGAACACCGGGGAGCTGTTTTTT. The encoded protein is CASSLLAGGTNTGELFF.